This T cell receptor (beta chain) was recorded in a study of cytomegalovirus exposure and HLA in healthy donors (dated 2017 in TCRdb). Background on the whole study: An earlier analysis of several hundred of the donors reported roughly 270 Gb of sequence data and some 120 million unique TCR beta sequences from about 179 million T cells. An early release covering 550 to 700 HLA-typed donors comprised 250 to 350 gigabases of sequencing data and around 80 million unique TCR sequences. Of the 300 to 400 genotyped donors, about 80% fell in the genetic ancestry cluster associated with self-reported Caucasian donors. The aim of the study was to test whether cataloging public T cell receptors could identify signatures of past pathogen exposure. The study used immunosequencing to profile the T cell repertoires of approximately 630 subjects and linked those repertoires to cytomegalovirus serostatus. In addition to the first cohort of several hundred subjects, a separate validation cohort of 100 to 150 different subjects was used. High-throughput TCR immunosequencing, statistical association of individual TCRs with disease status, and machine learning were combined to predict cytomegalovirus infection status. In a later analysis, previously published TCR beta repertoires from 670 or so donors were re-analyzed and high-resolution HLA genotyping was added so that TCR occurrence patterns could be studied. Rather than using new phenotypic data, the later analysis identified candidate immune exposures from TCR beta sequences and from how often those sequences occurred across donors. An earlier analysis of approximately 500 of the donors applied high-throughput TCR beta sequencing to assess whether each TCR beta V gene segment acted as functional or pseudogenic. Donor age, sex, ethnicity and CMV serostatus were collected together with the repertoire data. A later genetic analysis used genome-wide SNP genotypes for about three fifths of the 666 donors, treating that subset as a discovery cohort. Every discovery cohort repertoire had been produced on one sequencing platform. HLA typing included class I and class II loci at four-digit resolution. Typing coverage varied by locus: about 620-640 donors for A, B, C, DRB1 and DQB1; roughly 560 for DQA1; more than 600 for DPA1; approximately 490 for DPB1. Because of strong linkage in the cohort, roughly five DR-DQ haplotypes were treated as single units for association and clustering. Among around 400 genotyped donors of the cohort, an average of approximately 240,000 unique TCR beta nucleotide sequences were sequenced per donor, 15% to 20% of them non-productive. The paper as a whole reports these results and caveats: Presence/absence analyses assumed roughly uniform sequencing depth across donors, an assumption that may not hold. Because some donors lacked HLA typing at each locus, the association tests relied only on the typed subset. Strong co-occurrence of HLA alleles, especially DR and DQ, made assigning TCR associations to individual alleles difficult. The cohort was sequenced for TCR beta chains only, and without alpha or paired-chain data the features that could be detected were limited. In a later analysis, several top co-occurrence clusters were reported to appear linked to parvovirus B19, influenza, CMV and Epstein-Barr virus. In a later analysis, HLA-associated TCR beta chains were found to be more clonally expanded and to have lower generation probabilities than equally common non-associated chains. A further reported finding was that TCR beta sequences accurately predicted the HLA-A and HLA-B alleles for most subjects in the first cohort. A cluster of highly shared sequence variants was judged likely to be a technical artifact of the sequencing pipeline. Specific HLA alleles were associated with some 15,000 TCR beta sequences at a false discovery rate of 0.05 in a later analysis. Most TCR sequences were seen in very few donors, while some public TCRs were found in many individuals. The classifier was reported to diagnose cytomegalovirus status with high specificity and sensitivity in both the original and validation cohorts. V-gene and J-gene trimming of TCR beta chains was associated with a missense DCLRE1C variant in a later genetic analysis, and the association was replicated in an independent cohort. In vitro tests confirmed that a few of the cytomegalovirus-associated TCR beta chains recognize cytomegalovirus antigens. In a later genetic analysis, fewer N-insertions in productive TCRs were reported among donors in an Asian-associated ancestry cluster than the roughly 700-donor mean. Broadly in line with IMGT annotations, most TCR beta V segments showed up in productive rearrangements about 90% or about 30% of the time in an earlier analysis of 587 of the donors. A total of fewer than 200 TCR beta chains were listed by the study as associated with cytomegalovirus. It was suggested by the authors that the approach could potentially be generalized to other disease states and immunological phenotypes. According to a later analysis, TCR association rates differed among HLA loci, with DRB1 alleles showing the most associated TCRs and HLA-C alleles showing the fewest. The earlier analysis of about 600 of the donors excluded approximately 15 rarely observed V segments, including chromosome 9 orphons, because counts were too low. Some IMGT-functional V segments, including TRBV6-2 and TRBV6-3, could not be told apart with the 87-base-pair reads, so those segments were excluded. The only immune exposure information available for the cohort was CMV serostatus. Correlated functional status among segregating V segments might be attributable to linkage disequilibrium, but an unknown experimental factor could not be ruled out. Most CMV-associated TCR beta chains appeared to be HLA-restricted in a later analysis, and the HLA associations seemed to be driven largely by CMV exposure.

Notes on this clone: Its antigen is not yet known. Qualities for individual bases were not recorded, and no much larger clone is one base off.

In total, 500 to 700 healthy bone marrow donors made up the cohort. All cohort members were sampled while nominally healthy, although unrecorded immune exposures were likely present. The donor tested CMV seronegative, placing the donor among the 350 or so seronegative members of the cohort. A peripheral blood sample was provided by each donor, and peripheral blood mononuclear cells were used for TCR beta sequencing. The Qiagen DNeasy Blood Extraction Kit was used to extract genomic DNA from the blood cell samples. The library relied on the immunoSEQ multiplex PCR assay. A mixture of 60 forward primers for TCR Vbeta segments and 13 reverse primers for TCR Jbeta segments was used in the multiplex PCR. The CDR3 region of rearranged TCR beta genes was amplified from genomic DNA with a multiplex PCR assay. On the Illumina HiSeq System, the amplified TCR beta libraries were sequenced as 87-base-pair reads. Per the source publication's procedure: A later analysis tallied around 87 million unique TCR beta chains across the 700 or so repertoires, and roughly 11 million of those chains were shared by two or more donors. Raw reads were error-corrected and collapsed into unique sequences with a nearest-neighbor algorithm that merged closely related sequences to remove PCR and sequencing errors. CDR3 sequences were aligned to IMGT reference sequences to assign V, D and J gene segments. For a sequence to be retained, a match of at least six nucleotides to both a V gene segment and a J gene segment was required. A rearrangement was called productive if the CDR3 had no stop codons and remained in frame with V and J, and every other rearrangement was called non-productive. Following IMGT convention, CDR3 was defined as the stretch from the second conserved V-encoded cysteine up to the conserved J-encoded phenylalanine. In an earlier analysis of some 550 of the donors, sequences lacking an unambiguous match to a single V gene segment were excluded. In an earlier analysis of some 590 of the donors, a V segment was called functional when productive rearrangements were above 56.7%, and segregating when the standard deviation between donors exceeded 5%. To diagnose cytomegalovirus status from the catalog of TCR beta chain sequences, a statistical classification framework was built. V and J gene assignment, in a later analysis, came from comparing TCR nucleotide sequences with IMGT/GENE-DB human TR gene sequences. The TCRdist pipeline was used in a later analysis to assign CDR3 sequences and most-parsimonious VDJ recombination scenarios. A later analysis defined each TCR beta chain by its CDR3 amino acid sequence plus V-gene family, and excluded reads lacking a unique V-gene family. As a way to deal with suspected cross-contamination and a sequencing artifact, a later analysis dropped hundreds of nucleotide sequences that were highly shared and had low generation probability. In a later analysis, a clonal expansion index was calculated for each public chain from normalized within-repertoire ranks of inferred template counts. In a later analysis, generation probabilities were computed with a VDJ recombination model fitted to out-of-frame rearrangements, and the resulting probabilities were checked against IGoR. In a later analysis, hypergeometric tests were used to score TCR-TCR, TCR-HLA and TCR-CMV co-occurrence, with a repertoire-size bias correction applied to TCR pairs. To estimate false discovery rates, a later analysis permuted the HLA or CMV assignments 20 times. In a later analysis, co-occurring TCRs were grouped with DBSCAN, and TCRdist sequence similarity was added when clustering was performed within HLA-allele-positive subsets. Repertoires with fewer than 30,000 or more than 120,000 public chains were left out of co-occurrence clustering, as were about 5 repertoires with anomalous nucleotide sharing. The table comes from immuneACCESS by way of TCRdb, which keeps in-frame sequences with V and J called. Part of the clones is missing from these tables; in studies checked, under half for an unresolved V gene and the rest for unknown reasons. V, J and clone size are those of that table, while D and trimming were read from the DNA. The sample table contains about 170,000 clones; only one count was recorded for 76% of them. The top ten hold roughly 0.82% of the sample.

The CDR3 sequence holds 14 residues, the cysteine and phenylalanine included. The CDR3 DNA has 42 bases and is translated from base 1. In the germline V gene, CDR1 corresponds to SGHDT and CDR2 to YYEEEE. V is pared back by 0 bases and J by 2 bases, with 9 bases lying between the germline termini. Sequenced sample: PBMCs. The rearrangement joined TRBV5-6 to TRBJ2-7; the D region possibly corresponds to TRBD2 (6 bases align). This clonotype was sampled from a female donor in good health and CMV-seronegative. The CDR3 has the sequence CASSLVPGAYEQYF. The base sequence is TGTGCCAGCAGCTTGGTCCCGGGGGCCTACGAGCAGTACTTC.